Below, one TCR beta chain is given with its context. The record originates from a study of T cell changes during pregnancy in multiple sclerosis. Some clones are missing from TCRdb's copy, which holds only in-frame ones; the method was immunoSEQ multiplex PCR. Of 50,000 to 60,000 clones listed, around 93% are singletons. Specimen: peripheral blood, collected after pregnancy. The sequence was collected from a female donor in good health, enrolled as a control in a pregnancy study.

In DNA, the CDR3 is TGTGCCAGCAGTTTATTTGGGGCGGCAGTCCTAGCGGGAGAGGGCACAGATACGCAGTATTTT. This translates into CASSLFGAAVLAGEGTDTQYF. The chain carries TRBV27 and TRBJ2-3, with 10 bases lining up with TRBD2. With V trimmed by 1 base and J by 1 base, 17 bases remained unmatched. Germline lookup yields CDR1 MNHEY and CDR2 SMNVEV (reference sequence). The CDR3 spans 21 residues.